This is a list of T cell receptor beta chains from one sample in a study of T cells after yellow fever vaccination. Each CDR3 protein gets one entry after TCRdb re-called the 5' RACE reads with MiXCR. The top ten hold over 12% of the sample, which has hundreds of thousands of distinct CDR3 sequences, about 13% seen once. The sample in question was PBMCs, obtained on the day of the yellow fever booster vaccination. These TCRs come from a man younger than 40 who received the YFV17D yellow fever vaccine. CDR3s include the opening cysteine and the closing phenylalanine or tryptophan. A D gene is named only where the DNA matches it firmly. Clone size is shown for a subset of rows, as once, few, many or a class of expanded clone.

V gene	J gene	clone size	D gene	CDR3 DNA	CDR3 protein
TRBV4-3	TRBJ2-7	NA	NA	TGCGCCAGCAGCCAAGAAAGCGCAGGGTACTCCTACGAGCAGTACTTC	CASSQESAGYSYEQYF
TRBV5-4	TRBJ2-5	few	TRBD1	TGTGCCAGCAGCCGGAGTGGGACAGGGGAAGAGACCCAGTACTTC	CASSRSGTGEETQYF
TRBV29-1	TRBJ2-7	NA	TRBD1	TGCAGCGTTGAAGGGACAGGGTTCGGCGAGCAGTACTTC	CSVEGTGFGEQYF
TRBV18	TRBJ2-6	NA	TRBD2	TGTGCCAGCTCACCCCCTAGCGGGAGGGTCTCTGGGGCCAACGTCCTGACTTTC	CASSPPSGRVSGANVLTF
TRBV5-1	TRBJ2-2	NA	NA	TGCGCCAGCAGCTTAAAAGAGAACACCGGGGAGCTGTTTTTT	CASSLKENTGELFF
TRBV14	TRBJ2-7	NA	NA	TGTGCCAGCAGCAGACTGGCCACCTACGAGCAGTACTTC	CASSRLATYEQYF
TRBV2	TRBJ1-5	many	NA	TGTGCCAGTGGGGGAGTATATGGCAATCAGCCCCAGCATTTT	CASGGVYGNQPQHF
TRBV4-2	TRBJ2-7	NA	TRBD2	TGTGCCAGCAGCCAAGTAACCAGCGGGAGTTTGAGCGAGCAGTACTTC	CASSQVTSGSLSEQYF
TRBV4-3	TRBJ1-2	NA	NA	TGCGCCAGCAGCCACCCGGGGGATCCGGCTGCGGGGGGCTACACCTTC	CASSHPGDPAAGGYTF
TRBV20-1	TRBJ2-3	NA	NA	TGCAGTGCTAGAGATCATAAAGATACGCAGTATTTT	CSARDHKDTQYF
TRBV6-2/TRBV6-3	TRBJ2-1	few	NA	TGTGCCAGTCGCCGGAGTGTTCTCGATGAGCAGTTCTTC	CASRRSVLDEQFF
TRBV28	TRBJ1-2	NA	NA	TGTGCCAGCGGGGCGGTCCAAGCTAACTATGGCTACACCTTC	CASGAVQANYGYTF
TRBV4-1	TRBJ2-1	NA	NA	TGCGCCAGCAGCTTTCAAGATGTTACCCACAATGAGCAGTTCTTC	CASSFQDVTHNEQFF
TRBV19	TRBJ1-6	NA	NA	TGTGCCAGTAGTAAGGCGAGCGATTCACCCCTCCACTTT	CASSKASDSPLHF
TRBV29-1	TRBJ2-1	many	TRBD2	TGCAGCGGCACTAGCGGCTCCTACAATGAGCAGTTCTTC	CSGTSGSYNEQFF
TRBV23-1	TRBJ2-1	NA	NA	TGCGCCAGCAGTCAGAGGAACAGGGAATCTAACAATGAGCAGTTCTTC	CASSQRNRESNNEQFF
TRBV29-1	TRBJ2-2	NA	TRBD2	TGCAGCGTTGTGGTTAGCGGGGCGAACACCGGGGAGCTGTTTTTT	CSVVVSGANTGELFF
TRBV6-5	TRBJ2-3	few	NA	TGTGCCAGCAGTTACTCACGGCCAGATACGCAGTATTTT	CASSYSRPDTQYF
TRBV10-3	TRBJ2-5	NA	NA	TGTGCCATCAGCGCGGTGGGGGAGACCCAGTACTTC	CAISAVGETQYF
TRBV20-1	TRBJ2-5	few	TRBD2	TGCAGTGCTAGCCGACTAGCCAAGGAGACCCAGTACTTC	CSASRLAKETQYF
TRBV21-1	TRBJ2-1	NA	NA	TGTGCCAGGGTGATCTGCAATGAGCAGTTCTTC	CARVICNEQFF
TRBV4-3	TRBJ2-1	NA	NA	TGCGCCAGCAGCCAAGAGGTACTACCCTACAATGAGCAGTTCTTC	CASSQEVLPYNEQFF
TRBV19	TRBJ2-1	once	NA	TGTGCCAGTAGTATGGGGGCCGGCTGGGGGGAGCAGTTCTTC	CASSMGAGWGEQFF
TRBV27	TRBJ1-6	few	NA	TGTGCCAGCAGAACGACCGGGACGCCGAATTCACCCCTCCACTTT	CASRTTGTPNSPLHF
TRBV20-1	TRBJ2-7	once	TRBD2	TGCAGTGCTAGAAAACTAGCGGGGACCTACGAGCAGTACTTC	CSARKLAGTYEQYF
TRBV12-3/TRBV12-4	TRBJ2-7	NA	TRBD2	TGTGCCAGCAGCAAAATGATCGGAGCGGGAGTGTACGAGCAGTACTTC	CASSKMIGAGVYEQYF
TRBV20-1	TRBJ2-1	NA	TRBD2	TGCAGTGCGGTAACTAGCGGGGGCTTTACTGAGCAGTTCTTC	CSAVTSGGFTEQFF
TRBV20-1	TRBJ2-1	NA	TRBD2	TGCAGTGCTAGCGGGACTAGCGGGAGACTCCTCTACAATGAGCAGTTCTTC	CSASGTSGRLLYNEQFF
TRBV7-2	TRBJ1-5	few	NA	TGTGCCAGCAGCTTAGAAAGGGGATATAGCAATCAGCCCCAGCATTTT	CASSLERGYSNQPQHF
TRBV20-1	TRBJ2-5	NA	NA	TGCAGTGCAACTCGGGGACCAGAAGAGACCCAGTACTTC	CSATRGPEETQYF
TRBV7-2	TRBJ2-7	NA	TRBD1	TGTGCCAGCAGCGCGACAGGGCTAGTCTACGAGCAGTACTTC	CASSATGLVYEQYF
TRBV20-1	TRBJ1-6	few	NA	TGCAGTGCCCCCCTGGACGGCTACGGGTATAATTCACCCCTCCACTTT	CSAPLDGYGYNSPLHF
TRBV4-1	TRBJ2-3	NA	NA	TGCGCCAGCAGCCAAGTTATAGTCCCCCACACAGATACGCAGTATTTT	CASSQVIVPHTDTQYF
TRBV29-1	TRBJ2-7	NA	TRBD1	TGCAGCATACAGGGGGTAAAAGACTACGAGCAGTACTTC	CSIQGVKDYEQYF
TRBV29-1	TRBJ2-1	few	TRBD2	TGCAGCGTTGTTAGCGGGAGGGCCAATGAGCAGTTCTTC	CSVVSGRANEQFF
TRBV28	TRBJ1-1	NA	NA	TGTGCCAGCAGTTCAAGGCGCCGGGGGGCTTTCTTT	CASSSRRRGAFF
TRBV7-2	TRBJ2-7	many	TRBD2	TGTGCCAGCAGCTCGGGAGTAGCGGGTTACTACGAGCAGTACTTC	CASSSGVAGYYEQYF
TRBV7-2	TRBJ1-1	few	NA	TGTGCCAGCTCCAATTCCGGGTTTAACACTGAAGCTTTCTTT	CASSNSGFNTEAFF
TRBV7-2	TRBJ2-4	NA	NA	TGTGCCAGCAGCTTACTGGGGCACATTCAGTACTTC	CASSLLGHIQYF
TRBV7-9	TRBJ2-2	NA	TRBD2	TGTGCCAGCAGCTTACAGCGGGGTACCGGGGAGCTGTTTTTT	CASSLQRGTGELFF
TRBV7-2	TRBJ2-4	NA	TRBD1	TGTGCCAGCAGGGGTACAGGGGGCGCGAACATTCAGTACTTC	CASRGTGGANIQYF
TRBV12-3/TRBV12-4	TRBJ2-1	few	NA	TGTGCCAGCAGTTACACCCATACCGGGGAGCAGTTCTTC	CASSYTHTGEQFF
TRBV20-1	TRBJ2-5	few	TRBD1	TGCAGTGCCAACACCAGGGGGCGGGAGACCCAGTACTTC	CSANTRGRETQYF
TRBV3-1	TRBJ2-3	few	TRBD2	TGTGCCAGCAGCCGACGGACTAGCGGGAGGTCCTTTACTAGCACAGATACGCAGTATTTT	CASSRRTSGRSFTSTDTQYF
TRBV5-4	TRBJ2-1	NA	TRBD1	TGTGCCAGCAGCCGATCCGGGACAGGCTACAATGAGCAGTTCTTC	CASSRSGTGYNEQFF
TRBV28	TRBJ2-3	NA	TRBD2	TGTGCCAGCAAGGTTCCTAGCGGGAGTGGGGGGTCTACAGATACGCAGTATTTT	CASKVPSGSGGSTDTQYF